This T cell receptor (beta chain) stems from a study of T cells after yellow fever vaccination. Study-level results: Clonotypes shared by both compartments, CD4 and CD8, made up a small share. It was the secondary response that reached its peak faster, day 5 versus 15, but it was weaker. Post-booster repertoires again held most primary-vaccination clones (roughly 95% CD4, roughly 89% CD8).

CDR3 length: 15 residues. Trimming pared 3 bases from V and 6 bases from J, leaving 17 bases between. Germline V CDR1 and CDR2: SEHNR, FQNEAQ (reference sequence). A process of 5'RACE template switching, which added a universal primer site and UMIs, was used to make TCR cDNA. Each CDR3 protein is one row after TCRdb ran MiXCR on the 5' RACE reads. The repertoire consists of almost 600,000 distinct CDR3 sequences, with 13% occurring once and the leading ten covering roughly 13%. This clonotype was seen more than once but under ten times. Its antigen is not identified. V and J are TRBV7-9 and TRBJ1-1; D remains ambiguous. This TCR derives from a man under 40 who received the YFV17D yellow fever vaccine. Sample: PBMCs, taken on the day of the yellow fever booster vaccination. In DNA, the CDR3 is TGTGCCAGCAGCTTTTCGCAAGGGATCCTTCCTGAAGCTTTCTTT. This codes for CASSFSQGILPEAFF.